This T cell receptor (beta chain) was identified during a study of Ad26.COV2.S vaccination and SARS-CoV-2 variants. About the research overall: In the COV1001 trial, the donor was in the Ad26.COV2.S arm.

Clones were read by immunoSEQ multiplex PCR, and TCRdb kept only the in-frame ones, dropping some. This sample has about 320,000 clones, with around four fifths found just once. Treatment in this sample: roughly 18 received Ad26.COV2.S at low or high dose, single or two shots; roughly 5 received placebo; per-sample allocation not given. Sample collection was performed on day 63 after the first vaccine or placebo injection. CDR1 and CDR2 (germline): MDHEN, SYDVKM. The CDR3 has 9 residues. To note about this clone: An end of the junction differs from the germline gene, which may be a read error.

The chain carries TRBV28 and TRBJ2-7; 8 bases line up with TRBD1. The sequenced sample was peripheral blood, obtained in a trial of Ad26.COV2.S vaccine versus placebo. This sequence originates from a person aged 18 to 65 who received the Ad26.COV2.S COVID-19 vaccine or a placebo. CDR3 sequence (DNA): TGTGCCAGCAGTAGACAGGGGAACTTC. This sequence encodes CASSRQGNF.